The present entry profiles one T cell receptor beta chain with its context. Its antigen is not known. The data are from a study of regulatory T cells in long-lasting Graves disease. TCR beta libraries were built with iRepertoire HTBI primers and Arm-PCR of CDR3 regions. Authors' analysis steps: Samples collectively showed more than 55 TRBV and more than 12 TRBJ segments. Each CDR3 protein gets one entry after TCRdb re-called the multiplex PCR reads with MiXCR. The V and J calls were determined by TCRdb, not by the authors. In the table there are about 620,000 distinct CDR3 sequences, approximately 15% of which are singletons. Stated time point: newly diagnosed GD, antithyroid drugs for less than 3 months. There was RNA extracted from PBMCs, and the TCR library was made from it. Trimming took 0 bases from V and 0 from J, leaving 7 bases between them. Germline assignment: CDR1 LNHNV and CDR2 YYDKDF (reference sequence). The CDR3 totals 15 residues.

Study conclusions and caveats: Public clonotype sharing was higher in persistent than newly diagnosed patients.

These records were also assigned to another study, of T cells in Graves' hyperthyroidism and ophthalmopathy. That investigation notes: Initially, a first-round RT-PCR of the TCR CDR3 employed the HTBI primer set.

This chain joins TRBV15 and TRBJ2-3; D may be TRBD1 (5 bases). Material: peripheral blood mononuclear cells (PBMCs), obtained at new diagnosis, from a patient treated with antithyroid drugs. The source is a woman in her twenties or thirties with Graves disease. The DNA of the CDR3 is TGTGCCACCAGCAGAGAGGCAGGGAGCACAGATACGCAGTATTTT. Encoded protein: CATSREAGSTDTQYF.